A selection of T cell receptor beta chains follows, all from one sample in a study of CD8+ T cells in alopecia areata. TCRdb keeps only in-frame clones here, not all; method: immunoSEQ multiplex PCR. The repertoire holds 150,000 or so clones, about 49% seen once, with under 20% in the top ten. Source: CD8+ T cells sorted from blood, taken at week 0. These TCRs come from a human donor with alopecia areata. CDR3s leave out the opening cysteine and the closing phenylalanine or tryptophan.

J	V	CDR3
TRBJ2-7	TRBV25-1	ASSDPRDNSYEQY
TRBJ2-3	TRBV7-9	ASSHRDRGTDTQY
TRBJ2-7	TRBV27	ASSLSQGYEQY
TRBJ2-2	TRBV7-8	ASSDNRGMNTGELF
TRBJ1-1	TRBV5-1	ASSYGQITEAF
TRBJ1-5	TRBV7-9	ASSFDRGNQPQH
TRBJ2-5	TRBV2	ASSEKRVVQETQY
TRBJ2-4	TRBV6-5	ASSYSPGQGIQY
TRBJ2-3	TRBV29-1	SASGTTTDTQY
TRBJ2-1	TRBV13	ASSLYDEQF
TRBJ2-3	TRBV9	ASSSDGRLGDTQY
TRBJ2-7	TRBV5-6	ASSLGPEGGLYEQY
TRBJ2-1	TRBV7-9	ASSLGQGSYNEQF
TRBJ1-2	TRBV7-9	ASTRGTAVDGYT
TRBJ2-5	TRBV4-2	ASSQDPPGGEQETQY
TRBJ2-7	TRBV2	ASSDGGAYEQY
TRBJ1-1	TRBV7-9	ASIRGVAEAF
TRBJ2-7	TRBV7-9	ASSSRLGGEQY
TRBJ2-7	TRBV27	ASSLPDRFYEQY
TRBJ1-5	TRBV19	ASSIRGGDQPQH